The present T cell receptor beta chain was sequenced within a study of PD-1 blockade in classical Hodgkin lymphoma (TCRdb year 2020). The study in broad terms: Nivolumab dosing was 3 mg/kg intravenously every 2 weeks, continuing until either disease progression or unacceptable toxicity. The study used TCR beta sequencing and CyTOF to define a peripheral blood immune signature of response to PD-1 blockade in classical Hodgkin lymphoma.

The time point label here, explained by the study, means: cycle 2 day 1 (C2D1) of nivolumab. Every trial patient had relapsed after autologous stem cell transplantation, and cohorts A, B and C differed in prior brentuximab vedotin exposure. The trial cohort included roughly 60 patients with relapsed/refractory classical Hodgkin lymphoma, and each patient had a best overall response of complete response, partial response or progressive disease. Trial patients were treated with single-agent nivolumab in the multi-cohort phase II CheckMate 205 trial. Best overall response was determined by an independent review committee according to the 2007 International Working Group response criteria. Trial PBMCs were obtained immediately prior to nivolumab initiation (C1D1) and on therapy at cycle 2 day 1 and cycle 4 day 1. After peripheral blood was drawn into 8 mL Vacutainer Cell Preparation Tubes, PBMCs were isolated by centrifugation and then cryopreserved.

The Qiagen DNeasy kit was used to extract genomic DNA from unsorted PBMCs and from the negatively selected CD4+ and CD8+ fractions. TCR beta CDR3 regions were subjected to amplification by immunoSEQ multiplex PCR with primers that anneal to V and J segments. A synthetic immune receptor repertoire was used to minimize amplification bias, and any residual bias was removed computationally once sequencing was done. The study's own analysis went as follows. Custom Python scripts were used to quantify repertoire diversity as the Shannon entropy index. The unsorted, CD4+ and CD8+ repertoires were each analyzed separately, with the exception of combined analyses, where CD4+ and CD8+ sequences were merged in silico. A clone counted as expanded when the clone's frequency after treatment rose at least 2-fold relative to C1D1, and clones undetected at baseline were given a pseudocount of 0.5. Singleton clones were defined as clones with 0 or 1 copy at C1D1, and non-singleton clones were defined as clones with 2 or more copies. Clones expanded in unsorted samples were annotated as CD4+, CD8+ or unknown by matching protein sequences in sorted samples from the same patient. Wilcoxon tests on paired samples were used to test diversity changes from C1D1 to C4D1. What TCRdb holds here is the immuneACCESS table cut down to in-frame rearrangements. Part of the clones is not present; checked against another copy, under half of the missing clones reflect an unresolved V gene, and the others are unexplained. V and J calls and clone size are those listed in that table; D and trimming were worked out from the DNA. The sample data list 95,000 to 100,000 clones, and 80% to 90% of these were observed just once. 6.6% of the sample belongs to the ten largest clones.

Summary of the overall study and its limitations: Lower diversity was seen in patients whose nivolumab began less than 1 year after ASCT, and these patients were left out of later analyses so that immune reconstitution would not confound the results. Baseline TCR diversity was reported as lower in newly diagnosed patients than in healthy donors, and lower still in relapsed/refractory patients. Trial patients achieving complete response had baseline diversity similar to newly diagnosed patients, whereas partial responders and progressors had significantly lower diversity. CD4+ but not CD8+ TCR diversity rose significantly by C4D1 (p=0.0027 vs p=0.16), most apparent in complete responders (p=0.02). The study was limited to a single clinical trial cohort, and causes of repertoire differences, possibly disease activity or prior therapy, remained undefined.

From the cysteine through the phenylalanine, the CDR3 covers 16 amino acids. Solely the CDR3 DNA is kept, with 48 bases framed from the first base. After removal of 3 bases from V and 9 bases from J, the junction retains 10 bases not matched to a gene. Via the germline V gene (reference sequence), CDR1 is MNHEY and CDR2 SMNVEV. This clone was counted a single time. Its antigen is not yet known. Per-base quality was not reported, and no clone a single base away is much larger than it. The rearrangement combines TRBV27 with TRBJ1-5, and 11 junctional nucleotides match TRBD1. Source: peripheral blood mononuclear cells (PBMCs), taken before the second cycle of nivolumab. The sequence was obtained from a human donor with classical Hodgkin lymphoma. This receptor carries the CDR3 CASSLSGTGGGPPQHF. The DNA sequence is given as TGTGCCAGCAGTTTGTCCGGGACAGGGGGGGGTCCGCCCCAGCATTTT.